This passage covers 28 T cell receptor beta chains from one sample sequenced in a study of shared clonotypes between healthy human individuals. Here immunoSEQ multiplex PCR was the method, and the copy in TCRdb shows in-frame clones only, minus some. The sample holds about 450,000 clones, 70% to 85% seen once. The source material was PBMCs. Every receptor here comes from a woman in her thirties or forties in good health. Some clones in this sample may be carry-over from other donors' samples.

The chain has TRBV7-9 and TRBJ1-1; D unresolved. Between the trimmed V and J ends, which lost 5 bases and 1 base, there was a span of 8 bases. The CDR3 loop spans 13 amino acids. CDR1 and CDR2 (germline): SEHNR, FQNEAQ (reference sequence). CDR3 protein: CASSSDENTEAFF. The DNA for the CDR3 is TGTGCCAGCAGCAGTGACGAGAACACTGAAGCTTTCTTT.

The chain combines TRBV5-1 with TRBJ2-7; TRBD2 aligns across 12 bases. The V gene's germline CDR1 is SGHRS and CDR2 YFSETQ. Trimming at V came to 4 bases and at J to 2 bases, leaving 4 bases not matched to a gene. The CDR3 extends over 15 amino acids. The CDR3 bases are TGCGCCAGCAGCACGACTAGCGGGAGCCCCTACGAGCAGTACTTC. It is translated as CASSTTSGSPYEQYF.

This sequence joins TRBV7-8 and TRBJ2-1; 7 bases agree with TRBD2. The trim removed 5 bases at V and 1 base at J, leaving 8 bases unmatched. The CDR3 loop spans 16 amino acids. The V gene's germline CDR1 is SGHVS and CDR2 FQNEAQ. The CDR3 bases are TGTGCCAGCAGCCCTCGGCGGGAGAGTTCCTACAATGAGCAGTTCTTC. Translating gives CASSPRRESSYNEQFF.

J is TRBJ2-5 and V is TRBV4-1, with TRBD2 matching over 14 bases. The V gene's germline CDR1 is MGHRA and CDR2 YSYEKL. CDR3 length: 17 amino acids. V lost 1 base and J lost 5; bases outside the gene matches: 6. In DNA form, the CDR3 reads TGCGCCAGCAGCCAAGTAGGACTAGCGGGAGGTTTGGAGACCCAGTACTTC. As protein: CASSQVGLAGGLETQYF.

This chain links TRBV7-2 with TRBJ2-2, with D perhaps TRBD1 or TRBD2 (5 bases each). V was shortened by 1 base and J by 7 bases, with 13 bases between the two germline ends. There are 15 residues in the CDR3. Looked up from germline, CDR1 is SGHTA and CDR2 is FQGNSA. The CDR3: CASSLGRGRVGELFF. CDR3 nucleotides: TGTGCCAGCAGCTTAGGCCGGGGACGAGTCGGGGAGCTGTTTTTT.

The genes are TRBV7-3 and TRBJ2-1; 9 bases line up with TRBD1. The junction had 6 bases not matched to a gene; V was cut back by 5 bases and J by 10 bases. CDR1 and CDR2 from the germline V gene are SGHTA and FQGTGA. The CDR3 has 13 amino acids. In DNA, the CDR3 is TGTGCCAGCAGCATCGGACAGGGGCGCGAGCAGTTCTTC. This encodes CASSIGQGREQFF.

The chain recombines TRBV6-5 with TRBJ2-7, with D possibly TRBD1 on 6 matching bases. The V gene's germline CDR1 is MNHEY and CDR2 SVGAGI. V was clipped by 6 bases and J by 7 bases, with 13 bases between them. The CDR3 has 12 amino acids. The DNA for the CDR3 is TGTGCCAGCAGCAGAACAGGGTGGGAGCAGTACTTC. It encodes CASSRTGWEQYF.

The V gene is TRBV18, the J gene TRBJ1-1; D gene unclear. Between the trimmed V and J ends, which lost 0 bases and 4 bases, there was a span of 15 bases. Germline V gene data show CDR1 as KGHSH and CDR2 as LQKENI. The CDR3 sequence is 16 residues long. CDR3 sequence (DNA): TGTGCCAGCTCACCACCGGGCTCCCTGGGAGTCACTGAAGCTTTCTTT. Translation gives CASSPPGSLGVTEAFF. Filled out from reference TRBV18 and TRBJ1-1, the complete variable domain reads NAGVMQNPRHLVRRRGQEARLRCSPMKGHSHVYWYRQLPEEGLKFMVYLQKENIIDESGMPKERFSAEFPKEGPSILRIQQVVRGDSAAYFCASSPPGSLGVTEAFFGQGTRLTVV.

V and J are TRBV7-9 and TRBJ1-4; 12 nucleotides align to TRBD1. Trimming cost V 5 bases and J 4 bases; bases outside gene matches: 5. CDR1 and CDR2 from the germline V gene are SEHNR and FQNEAQ (reference sequence). This CDR3 spans 16 amino acids. CDR3: CASSLGQGAGNEKLFF. CDR3 nucleotide sequence: TGTGCCAGCAGCCTGGGACAGGGGGCTGGTAATGAAAAACTGTTTTTT.

The chain has TRBV18 and TRBJ2-7; TRBD1 might be the D (5 bases). Germline lookup yields CDR1 KGHSH and CDR2 LQKENI. The CDR3 is 12 residues long. V was clipped by 4 bases and J by 2 bases, with 6 bases between them. The CDR3 region has the DNA TGTGCCAGCTCACAGACAGCCTACGAGCAGTACTTC. Amino acids: CASSQTAYEQYF.

The V and J genes are TRBV29-1 and TRBJ2-2; 7 positions match TRBD1. The CDR3 totals 15 residues. V shed 0 bases, J shed 4 bases, and the junction held 5 bases outside the gene matches. Per the germline V gene, CDR1 is SQVTM and CDR2 is ANQGSEA. CDR3 coding DNA: TGCAGCGTTGAAGAAACGGGACAGACCACCGGGGAGCTGTTTTTT. This encodes CSVEETGQTTGELFF.

The chain joins TRBV5-1 to TRBJ1-5; D gene uncertain. This CDR3 is 16 amino acids long. V was cut by 4 bases and J by 3 bases, with 17 bases left in between. Germline CDR1 SGHRS, CDR2 YFSETQ. CDR3 bases: TGCGCCAGCAGCCCTGGGGTCCGGGAGGACAATCAGCCCCAGCATTTT. Its translation is CASSPGVREDNQPQHF.

This CDR3 is CASMMAGGPHNEQFF. CDR3 in DNA: TGTGCCAGCATGATGGCGGGAGGGCCTCACAATGAGCAGTTCTTC. V is TRBV2 and J is TRBJ2-1; TRBD2 matches 9 bases. There are 15 residues in the CDR3. The trim removed 7 bases at V and 5 bases at J, leaving 9 bases unmatched. Germline V CDR1 and CDR2: SNHLY, FYNNEI.

J is TRBJ2-4 and V is TRBV10-3, with a weak D call TRBD1 (5 bases). V dropped 10 bases and J dropped 0 bases, with 13 bases sitting between them. This CDR3 spans 14 amino acids. Germline-derived CDR1 and CDR2 are ENHRY and SYGVKD. The CDR3 DNA sequence: TGTGCCACCAGGGCCGGTCTAGCCAAAAACATTCAGTACTTC. Protein sequence: CATRAGLAKNIQYF.

The rearrangement uses TRBV30 and TRBJ2-7; the match to TRBD2 covers 8 bases. Germline loops: CDR1 GTSNPN, CDR2 SVGIG (reference sequence). This CDR3 is 13 amino acids long. Losses at the gene ends were 2 bases for V and 7 bases for J; bases not matched to a gene: 7. The DNA of the CDR3 is TGTGCCTGGAGTCGGGCGGGAGGAGTGGAGCAGTACTTC. This codes for CAWSRAGGVEQYF.

The rearrangement uses TRBV7-3 and TRBJ1-1; D call uncertain. Germline V lookup: CDR1 SGHTA, CDR2 FQGTGA. V was cut by 2 bases and J by 4 bases, with 8 bases left in between. The CDR3 has 13 residues. The CDR3 region is CASSLAAGTEAFF. The CDR3 region has the DNA TGTGCCAGCAGCTTAGCCGCGGGCACTGAAGCTTTCTTT.

The V and J genes are TRBV6-1 and TRBJ2-1; 7 bases fit TRBD2. The CDR3 runs to 15 residues. The germline CDR1 and CDR2 sequences are MNHNS and SASEGT. The trim removed 6 bases at V and 3 bases at J, leaving 8 bases unmatched. In DNA form, the CDR3 reads TGTGCCAGCAGCGGGGGGTCGGGAATCTACAATGAGCAGTTCTTC. This translates into CASSGGSGIYNEQFF.

The V and J genes are TRBV7-9 and TRBJ1-5; D ambiguous. This CDR3 comprises 12 residues. Trimming shortened V by 2 bases and J by 9 bases, and 8 bases separated the two germline ends. Germline CDR1 reads SEHNR; CDR2 reads FQNEAQ (reference sequence). DNA for the CDR3: TGTGCCAGCAGCTTACCGGGGTCGCCCCAGCATTTT. Encoded protein: CASSLPGSPQHF. The full variable domain, completed using reference TRBV7-9 and TRBJ1-5, is DTGVSQNPRHKITKRGQNVTFRCDPISEHNRLYWYRQTLGQGPEFLTYFQNEAQLEKSRLLSDRFSAERPKGSFSTLEIQRTEQGDSAMYLCASSLPGSPQHFGDGTRLSIL.

V is TRBV7-2 and J is TRBJ1-1; the match to TRBD1 covers 10 bases. V lost 4 bases to trimming and J lost 3 bases; unmatched junction nucleotides: 8. There are 16 residues in the CDR3. Germline CDR1 and CDR2: SGHTA and FQGNSA. This CDR3 is CASSSSSGTGDTEAFF. CDR3 DNA sequence: TGTGCCAGCAGCTCTAGTTCGGGGACAGGGGACACTGAAGCTTTCTTT.

The V and J genes are TRBV14 and TRBJ1-1, with a tentative D call TRBD1 (5 bases). This CDR3 is 15 amino acids long. The germline V gene encodes CDR1 SGHDN and CDR2 FVKESK. The V and J ends lost 0 bases and 1 base respectively, with 9 bases between them. CDR3 sequence: CASSQEQGWNTEAFF. In DNA, the CDR3 is TGTGCCAGCAGCCAAGAGCAGGGATGGAACACTGAAGCTTTCTTT.

This clone was seen a handful of times. The V and J genes are TRBV5-1 and TRBJ2-5; D unclear. V was clipped by 0 bases and J by 5 bases, with 11 bases between them. The germline V gene encodes CDR1 SGHRS and CDR2 YFSETQ. This CDR3 spans 14 amino acids. CDR3 coding DNA: TGCGCCAGCAGCTTGGGGCTAGACGTTGAGACCCAGTACTTC. It is translated as CASSLGLDVETQYF. The entire variable domain, with the rest obtained from reference TRBV5-1 and TRBJ2-5, is as follows: KAGVTQTPRYLIKTRGQQVTLSCSPISGHRSVSWYQQTPGQGLQFLFEYFSETQRNKGNFPGRFSGRQFSNSRSEMNVSTLELGDSALYLCASSLGLDVETQYFGPGTRLLVL.

The J gene is TRBJ2-1, the V gene TRBV7-3; D might be TRBD2 (5 bases). Germline V gene lookup returns CDR1 SGHTA and CDR2 FQGTGA. Trimming stripped 5 bases from V and 6 bases from J, with 20 bases between. The CDR3 loop spans 16 amino acids. CDR3 sequence: CASSLSGSPPRNEQFF. The DNA of the CDR3 is TGTGCCAGCAGCCTCAGCGGATCGCCCCCCCGCAATGAGCAGTTCTTC.

The chain carries TRBV27 and TRBJ2-7; D is unresolved. The germline V gene encodes CDR1 MNHEY and CDR2 SMNVEV (reference sequence). The CDR3 consists of 15 residues. With 5 bases removed from V and 0 bases from J, the gap between germline ends came to 14 bases. This CDR3 is CASSPRSRTSYEQYF. CDR3 sequence (DNA): TGTGCCAGCAGTCCGAGAAGCAGAACCTCCTACGAGCAGTACTTC.

The rearrangement uses TRBV18 and TRBJ1-1; 9 positions agree with TRBD1. This CDR3 contains 15 residues. Germline V CDR1 and CDR2: KGHSH, LQKENI. V gave up 1 base and J gave up 5 bases; unmatched junction bases: 5. This chain's CDR3 is CASSPLGTGRTEAFF. In DNA, the CDR3 is TGTGCCAGCTCACCACTGGGGACAGGGAGAACTGAAGCTTTCTTT.

The rearrangement joins TRBV7-8 to TRBJ2-1; 7 positions match TRBD1. This CDR3 contains 17 residues. The junction had 14 bases not matched to a gene; V was cut back by 4 bases and J by 5 bases. Germline loops: CDR1 SGHVS, CDR2 FQNEAQ. The CDR3 spells CASSSIGRDSRDNEQFF. In DNA, the CDR3 is TGTGCCAGCAGCTCCATTGGTCGGGACAGTAGGGACAATGAGCAGTTCTTC.

This chain joins TRBV5-1 and TRBJ1-1, with no clear D. CDR1 is SGHRS and CDR2 is YFSETQ in the germline V gene. V lost 5 bases and J lost 4, with 15 bases in between. The CDR3 contains 14 residues. CDR3: CASRKTATGTEAFF. For the CDR3, the DNA is TGCGCCAGCAGGAAGACGGCGACCGGCACTGAAGCTTTCTTT.

Written as DNA, the CDR3 is TGTGCCAGCAGTTTATTCTACTCCCCTAACTATGGCTACACCTTC. Its protein is CASSLFYSPNYGYTF. The V and J genes are TRBV28 and TRBJ1-2; D gene unclear. Germline V gene data show CDR1 as MDHEN and CDR2 as SYDVKM. The V and J ends lost 1 base and 0 bases respectively, with 9 bases between them. The CDR3 extends over 15 amino acids.

The genes are TRBV5-1 and TRBJ2-2; a weak D match, TRBD1 (5 bases). Trimming shortened V by 4 bases and J by 5 bases, and 18 bases separated the two germline ends. From germline, CDR1 is SGHRS and CDR2 YFSETQ. CDR3 length: 16 residues. For the CDR3, the DNA is TGCGCCAGCAGCCCGCGGCCCCCTAGGGGAACCGGGGAGCTGTTTTTT. Amino acid sequence: CASSPRPPRGTGELFF.